The source of this TCR beta chain is a study of early T cells in non-severe SARS-CoV-2 infection. Overall study: The study sequenced bulk RNA from unsorted whole blood, with chains unpaired.

The CDR3 length is 15 residues. V was shortened by 5 bases and J by 4 bases, with 17 bases between the two germline ends. Unique molecular identifiers (one per individual cDNA molecule) were attached. MiXCR was run by TCRdb on the 5' RACE reads, yielding one entry per CDR3 protein. This sample has tens of thousands of distinct CDR3 sequences, with 3% to 4.5% found just once. This clonotype has more than one count but fewer than ten. The sequence came from an adult who was a healthcare worker with PCR-confirmed SARS-CoV-2 infection or an uninfected control (not recorded which). The chain uses TRBV12-3 or TRBV12-4 and TRBJ1-1, with D perhaps matching TRBD1 (6 bases). Source material: whole blood. CDR3 region: CASSNYDRRGTEAFF. The CDR3 coding sequence is TGTGCCAGCAGTAACTACGACCGCAGGGGCACTGAAGCTTTCTTT.